The clone carrying this T cell receptor (beta chain) appeared many times. The antigen is undetermined. Unique molecular identifiers were attached to individual cDNA molecules. TCRdb analysed the 5' RACE reads with MiXCR anew, one entry per CDR3 protein. The repertoire includes about 63,000 distinct CDR3 sequences, 10% to 15% of them detected once, and around 5% sits in the top ten. The data originate from a study of early T cells in non-severe SARS-CoV-2 infection. Across the study: It was bulk RNA from unsorted whole blood that was sequenced, and the chains were unpaired.

Whole-study results and caveats: VDJdb matching skewed toward anti-spike CD8 responses, missing private and CD4 specificities.

V lost 2 bases to trimming and J lost 1 base, with 12 bases between them. The CDR3 consists of 16 residues. The chain uses TRBV12-3 or TRBV12-4 and TRBJ1-5; D might be TRBD1 (6 bases). This receptor was taken from an adult who was a healthcare worker with PCR-confirmed SARS-CoV-2 infection or an uninfected control (not recorded which). Sequenced sample: whole blood. The DNA of the CDR3 is TGTGCCAGCAGTTTATCTTACAGGGCCAGCAATCAGCCCCAGCATTTT. Amino acid sequence: CASSLSYRASNQPQHF.